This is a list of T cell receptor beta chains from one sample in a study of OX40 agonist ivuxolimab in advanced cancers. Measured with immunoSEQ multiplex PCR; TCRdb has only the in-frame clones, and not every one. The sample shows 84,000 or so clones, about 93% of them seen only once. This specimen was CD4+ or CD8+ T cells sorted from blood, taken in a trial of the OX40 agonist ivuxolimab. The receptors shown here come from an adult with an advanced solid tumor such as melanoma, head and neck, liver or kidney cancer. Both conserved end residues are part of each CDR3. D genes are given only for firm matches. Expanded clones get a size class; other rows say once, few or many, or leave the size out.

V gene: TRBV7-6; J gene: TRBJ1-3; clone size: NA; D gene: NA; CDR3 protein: CASSLAAARLGGNTIYF; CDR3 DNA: TGTGCCAGCAGCTTAGCTGCGGCCAGGCTCGGTGGAAACACCATATATTTT
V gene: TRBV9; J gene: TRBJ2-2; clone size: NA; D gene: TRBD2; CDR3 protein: CASSSGAGGITGELFF; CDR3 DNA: TGTGCCAGCAGCTCAGGAGCGGGAGGGATCACCGGGGAGCTGTTTTTT
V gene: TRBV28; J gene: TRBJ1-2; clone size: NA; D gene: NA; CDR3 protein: CASSNYGAYGYTF; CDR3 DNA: TGTGCCAGCAGCAACTACGGGGCCTATGGCTACACCTTC
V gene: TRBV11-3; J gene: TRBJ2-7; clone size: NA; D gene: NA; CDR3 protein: CASSLDPQTYEQYF; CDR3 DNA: TGTGCCAGCAGCTTAGACCCACAGACCTACGAGCAGTACTTC
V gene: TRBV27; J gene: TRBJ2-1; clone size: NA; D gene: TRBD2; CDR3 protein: CASSLQAGGSNEQFF; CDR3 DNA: TGTGCCAGCAGTCTTCAAGCGGGAGGTTCCAATGAGCAGTTCTTC
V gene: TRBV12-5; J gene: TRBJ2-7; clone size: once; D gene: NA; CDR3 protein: CASGNGLTSSYEQYF; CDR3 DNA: TGTGCTAGTGGTAACGGACTTACGAGCTCCTACGAGCAGTACTTC
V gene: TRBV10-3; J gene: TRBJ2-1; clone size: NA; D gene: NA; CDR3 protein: CAISALWENEQFF; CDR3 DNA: TGTGCCATCAGTGCCCTGTGGGAGAATGAGCAGTTCTTC
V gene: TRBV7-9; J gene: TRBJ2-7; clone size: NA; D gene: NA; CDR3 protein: CASRGRDKSSYEQYF; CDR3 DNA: TGTGCCAGCAGAGGCCGGGACAAAAGCTCCTACGAGCAGTACTTC
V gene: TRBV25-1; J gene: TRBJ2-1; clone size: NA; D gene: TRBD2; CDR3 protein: CASSGLAGIYNEQFF; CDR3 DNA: TGTGCCAGCAGCGGACTAGCGGGAATATACAATGAGCAGTTCTTC
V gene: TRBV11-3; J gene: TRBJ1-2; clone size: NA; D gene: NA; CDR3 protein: CASSLEYSYGYTF; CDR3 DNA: TGTGCCAGCAGCTTAGAGTACAGCTATGGCTACACCTTC
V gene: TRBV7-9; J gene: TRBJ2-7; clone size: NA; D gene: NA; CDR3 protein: CASSLDYEQYF; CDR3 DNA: TGTGCCAGCAGCTTGGATTACGAGCAGTACTTC
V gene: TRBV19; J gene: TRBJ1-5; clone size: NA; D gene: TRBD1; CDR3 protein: CASSISGQHSNQPQHF; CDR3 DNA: TGTGCCAGTAGTATCTCGGGACAGCATAGCAATCAGCCCCAGCATTTT
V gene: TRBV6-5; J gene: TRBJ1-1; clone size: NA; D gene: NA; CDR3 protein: CASSRLGALGTEAFF; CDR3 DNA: TGTGCCAGCAGTCGGCTGGGGGCCTTGGGGACTGAAGCTTTCTTT
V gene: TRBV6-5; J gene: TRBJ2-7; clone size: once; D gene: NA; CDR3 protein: CASRQQGYEQYF; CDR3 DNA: TGTGCCAGCAGGCAACAGGGTTACGAGCAGTACTTC
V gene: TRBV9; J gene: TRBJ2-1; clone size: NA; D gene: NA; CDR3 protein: CASSVSGRSSYNEQFF; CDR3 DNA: TGTGCCAGCAGCGTAAGCGGGCGGAGCTCCTACAATGAGCAGTTCTTC
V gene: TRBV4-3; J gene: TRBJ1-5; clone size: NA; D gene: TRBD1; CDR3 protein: CASSQEQGRAQPQHF; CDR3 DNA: TGCGCCAGCAGCCAGGAACAGGGGAGGGCTCAGCCCCAGCATTTT
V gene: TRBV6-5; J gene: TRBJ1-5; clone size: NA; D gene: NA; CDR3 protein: CASSSVGNQPQHF; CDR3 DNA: TGTGCCAGCAGTTCGGTTGGCAATCAGCCCCAGCATTTT
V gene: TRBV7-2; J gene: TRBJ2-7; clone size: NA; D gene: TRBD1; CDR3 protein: CASSFDRGAYEQYF; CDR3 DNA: TGTGCCAGCAGCTTTGACAGGGGGGCCTACGAGCAGTACTTC
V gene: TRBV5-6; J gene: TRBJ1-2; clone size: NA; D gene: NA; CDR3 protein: CASSPTEFRNGYTF; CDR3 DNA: TGTGCCAGCAGCCCTACAGAGTTTCGTAATGGCTACACCTTC
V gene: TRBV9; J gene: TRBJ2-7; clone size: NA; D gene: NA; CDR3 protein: CASSVGGEGYEQYF; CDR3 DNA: TGTGCCAGCAGCGTAGGGGGCGAGGGCTACGAGCAGTACTTC
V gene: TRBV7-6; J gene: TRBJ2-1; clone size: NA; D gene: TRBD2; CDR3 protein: CASCLGLAGAGNEQFF; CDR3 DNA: TGTGCCAGCTGCCTGGGGCTAGCGGGAGCGGGCAATGAGCAGTTCTTC
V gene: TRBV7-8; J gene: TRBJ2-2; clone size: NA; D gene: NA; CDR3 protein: CASSYIGTLTGELFF; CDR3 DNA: TGTGCCAGCAGCTACATCGGGACCCTAACCGGGGAGCTGTTTTTT
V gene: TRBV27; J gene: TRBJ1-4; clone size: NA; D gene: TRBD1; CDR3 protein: CASSWKTGNEKLFF; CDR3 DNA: TGTGCCAGCAGTTGGAAGACAGGGAATGAAAAACTGTTTTTT
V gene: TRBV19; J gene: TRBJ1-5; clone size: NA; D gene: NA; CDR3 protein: CASSIFDLLNQPQHF; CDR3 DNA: TGTGCCAGTAGTATATTTGATCTTCTTAATCAGCCCCAGCATTTT